This paragraph covers one TCR beta chain sequence. Generated by immunoSEQ multiplex PCR, the TCRdb table keeps only in-frame clones and is missing some. The sample includes 150,000 to 200,000 clones, about 79% of them seen just once. This sample is part of a study of blood T cell repertoires in COVID-19. Per the germline V gene, CDR1 is SEHNR and CDR2 is FQNEAQ (reference sequence). This CDR3 has 14 residues. Trimming stripped 5 bases from V and 1 base from J, with 11 bases between. The rearrangement uses TRBV7-9 and TRBJ2-5, with D maybe TRBD1 (6 bases). The source is a man aged 50 to 60 who had recovered from COVID-19. The specimen sequenced was PBMCs or T cells enriched from blood (not recorded which). CDR3 region: CASSPGHSQETQYF. In nucleotides, the CDR3 is TGTGCCAGCAGCCCGGGACATAGCCAAGAGACCCAGTACTTC. The complete variable domain, with remaining parts taken from reference TRBV7-9 and TRBJ2-5, reads DTGVSQNPRHKITKRGQNVTFRCDPISEHNRLYWYRQTLGQGPEFLTYFQNEAQLEKSRLLSDRFSAERPKGSFSTLEIQRTEQGDSAMYLCASSPGHSQETQYFGPGTRLLVL.